This TCR beta chain was sequenced in a study of shared clonotypes between healthy human individuals (dated by TCRdb to between 2020 and 2021). Some background on the complete study: The cohort included a few men and a couple of women between 18 and 49 years of age. Per donor, leukapheresis produced somewhere between about 0.94 and 9 billion PBMCs. For each donor, CD4 naive and CD4 memory were each run on three plates, CD8 naive on two plates, and CD8 memory on one plate. Libraries were prepared and TCR repertoires were sequenced by different laboratories using diverse techniques, in order to increase sequencing depth and limit assay-specific biases. To estimate repertoire size and how much clonotype sharing occurs between individuals, the study deeply sequenced the blood TCR repertoires of 5 or 6 healthy adults.

Summary of the overall study and its limitations: Naive subsets generally had larger estimated clonotype richness than memory subsets. Compared with non-shared clonotypes, clonotypes shared by all four sorted-subset donors had higher generation probabilities. Across four donors, around 5% of naive CD4, roughly 3.3% of naive CD8, approximately 2.5% of memory CD4, and about 0.44% of memory CD8 clonotypes were shared. Only blood was sampled, and tissue TCR repertoires likely differ from those in blood. Incomplete sequencing was indicated by rarefaction of sorted-subset datasets, despite the large sequencing depth. The small number of donors limited the genetic and exposure-history diversity represented. Pairwise subsampling indicated that sequencing depth was expected to affect the degree of clonotype sharing among donors.

As regards this clone: Its antigen is unknown. No quality values exist for individual bases; no much larger clone is one base distant.

The germline V gene provides CDR1 SGHRS and CDR2 YFSETQ. Between the V and J ends, shortened by 2 bases and 8 bases respectively, the junction contains 20 bases. Measured from the cysteine to the phenylalanine, the CDR3 is 16 residues long. CDR3 DNA is the only sequence kept; it has 48 bases, read in frame from the first base. For the CD8 naive samples, CD45RO-negative cells were positively selected for CCR7, yielding a CD45RA+CCR7+ population from which TemRA cells were excluded. Donors were healthy HIV-negative adults with no recently reported acute infections or vaccinations. Every donor was a Caucasian adult residing in Nashville, Tennessee, USA. Blood was collected by leukapheresis, and PBMCs were isolated by Ficoll-Histopaque density gradient centrifugation and then cryopreserved in liquid nitrogen vapor phase. Purity and quantity of every magnetically sorted T cell population were checked by analytical flow cytometry. Genomic DNA was isolated from each sorted fraction and quantified by UV absorbance on a Nanodrop 2000c.

TCR CDR3 regions were amplified from genomic DNA by multiplex PCR using the deep immunoSEQ assay. For each cell subset, the extracted genomic DNA was distributed evenly across all wells of several immunoSEQ 96-well plates, and each plate served as one replicate. For sorted subsets, around 200 ng genomic DNA, equal to tens of thousands of T cell genomes, was loaded into each replicate PCR. Purified libraries were measured with a Qubit 3.0 fluorometer, size-checked on a Bioanalyzer 2100, and measured again with the KAPA Library Quantification kit. Every immunoSEQ 96-well plate was sequenced on a separate single-read 150-cycle Illumina NextSeq 550 flow cell. In the original analysis: The immunoSEQ output contained only junctional sequences without quality scores, so filtering could not match that applied to full-length reads. Sequences were annotated with PyIR, a Python wrapper for IgBLAST v1.9, and V/J genes and CDR3 were assigned using IMGT germline references. Any read was removed if the V/J assignment was weak (E-value above 1e-6), the CDR3 was missing, or the read contained stop codons, out-of-frame junctions, or ambiguous translated residues. V3J clonotypes were defined as sequences sharing the same inferred V gene, J gene, and CDR3 amino acid sequence. Percentage overlap between repertoires was computed as shared unique clonotypes divided by the size of the smaller repertoire. Three approaches were used to assess repertoire richness: RTK rarefaction, the Chao1 estimator, and Recon v2.1 estimates of unobserved clonotypes. OLGA was used to compute generation probabilities for all TCRbeta clonotypes that the gDNA method yielded from a few donors. Entries here come from immuneACCESS through TCRdb and include only in-frame sequences with V and J called. Some clones fail to appear in such tables; in the studies checked, an unresolved V gene covers under half of the shortfall, and the cause of the remainder is unknown. V, J and clone size are taken as reported in that table, and D and trimming were inferred from the DNA itself. The sample has millions of clones on record, about 95% of them singletons. The leading ten clones occupy 1% to 1.3% of the sample.

Rearrangement joined TRBV5-1 to TRBJ2-1; the D gene is perhaps TRBD1, from 8 matching bases. The source material was naive CD8+ T cells sorted from blood. The cell subset or site label corresponds to: CD45RA+CCR7+. This TCR derives from a man younger than 30 in good health. The DNA reads TGCGCCAGCAGCTTCGACAGGGGAGGGGGTATAGATGAGCAGTTCTTC. It translates to CASSFDRGGGIDEQFF.